A selection of T cell receptor beta chains follows, all from one sample in a study of OX40 agonist ivuxolimab in advanced cancers. Repertoires were generated with immunoSEQ multiplex PCR, while TCRdb's copy carries only in-frame clones and drops some. This sample yields some 66,000 clones, of which 75% to 90% are seen a single time; about 0.83% belongs to the top ten. The sample consisted of CD4+ or CD8+ T cells sorted from blood, taken in a trial of the OX40 agonist ivuxolimab. These receptors came from an adult with an advanced solid tumor such as melanoma, head and neck, liver or kidney cancer. The CDR3 runs from the conserved cysteine through the conserved F or W. A D gene is named only where the DNA matches it firmly. Not all rows give a size; the values are once, few, many and, for expanded clones, a class.

V gene: TRBV28
CDR3 length: 13
D gene: NA
clone size: NA
J gene: TRBJ2-6
CDR3 protein: CASINSGANVLTF
CDR3 DNA: TGTGCCAGCATTAACTCTGGGGCCAACGTCCTGACTTTC

V gene: TRBV11-2
CDR3 length: 17
D gene: TRBD2
clone size: NA
J gene: TRBJ2-3
CDR3 protein: CASSFGGRGTHTDTQYF
CDR3 DNA: TGTGCCAGCAGCTTCGGCGGGAGGGGTACACACACAGATACGCAGTATTTT

V gene: TRBV4-3
CDR3 length: 13
D gene: NA
clone size: few
J gene: TRBJ1-3
CDR3 protein: CASSQVSGNTIYF
CDR3 DNA: TGCGCCAGCAGCCAGGTCTCTGGAAACACCATATATTTT

V gene: TRBV11-3
CDR3 length: 14
D gene: NA
clone size: NA
J gene: TRBJ1-1
CDR3 protein: CASSLYSLNTEAFF
CDR3 DNA: TGTGCCAGCAGCTTATACAGCTTGAACACTGAAGCTTTCTTT

V gene: TRBV5-4
CDR3 length: 14
D gene: TRBD1
clone size: NA
J gene: TRBJ1-2
CDR3 protein: CASSRDRGTYGYTF
CDR3 DNA: TGTGCCAGCAGCCGGGACAGGGGGACCTATGGCTACACCTTC

V gene: TRBV5-1
CDR3 length: 10
D gene: NA
clone size: few
J gene: TRBJ1-6
CDR3 protein: CARTYSPLHF
CDR3 DNA: TGCGCCAGGACTTATTCACCCCTCCACTTT

V gene: TRBV28
CDR3 length: 15
D gene: TRBD1
clone size: NA
J gene: TRBJ2-1
CDR3 protein: CASSGGTGVYNEQFF
CDR3 DNA: TGTGCCAGCAGTGGCGGGACAGGGGTGTACAATGAGCAGTTCTTC

V gene: TRBV19
CDR3 length: 15
D gene: TRBD2
clone size: NA
J gene: TRBJ2-5
CDR3 protein: CASSIAGGRGETQYF
CDR3 DNA: TGTGCCAGTAGTATCGCGGGGGGCCGTGGAGAGACCCAGTACTTC

V gene: TRBV9
CDR3 length: 15
D gene: TRBD2
clone size: NA
J gene: TRBJ2-3
CDR3 protein: CASSVGLAAADTQYF
CDR3 DNA: TGTGCCAGCAGCGTAGGACTAGCGGCGGCAGATACGCAGTATTTT

V gene: TRBV6-5
CDR3 length: 15
D gene: NA
clone size: NA
J gene: TRBJ1-6
CDR3 protein: CASSYPQARGSPLHF
CDR3 DNA: TGTGCCAGCAGTTACCCCCAAGCGAGGGGTTCACCCCTCCACTTT

V gene: TRBV18
CDR3 length: 12
D gene: NA
clone size: NA
J gene: TRBJ2-3
CDR3 protein: CASSPTTDTQYF
CDR3 DNA: TGTGCCAGCTCACCAACCACAGATACGCAGTATTTT

V gene: TRBV7-8
CDR3 length: 14
D gene: NA
clone size: few
J gene: TRBJ2-5
CDR3 protein: CASSLGGGVETQYF
CDR3 DNA: TGTGCCAGCAGCTTAGGTGGCGGGGTGGAGACCCAGTACTTC

V gene: TRBV7-8
CDR3 length: 15
D gene: NA
clone size: NA
J gene: TRBJ2-7
CDR3 protein: CASSLRLVGSHEQYF
CDR3 DNA: TGTGCCAGCAGCCTCCGACTAGTGGGTTCGCATGAGCAGTACTTC

V gene: TRBV11-3
CDR3 length: 13
D gene: NA
clone size: NA
J gene: TRBJ1-2
CDR3 protein: CASSLMGNYGYTF
CDR3 DNA: TGTGCCAGCAGCTTAATGGGGAACTATGGCTACACCTTC

V gene: TRBV7-3
CDR3 length: 16
D gene: TRBD2
clone size: once
J gene: TRBJ2-1
CDR3 protein: CASSPRAGESQNEQFF
CDR3 DNA: TGTGCCAGCAGCCCTAGAGCGGGGGAGAGCCAGAATGAGCAGTTCTTC

V gene: TRBV18
CDR3 length: 18
D gene: TRBD2
clone size: NA
J gene: TRBJ2-5
CDR3 protein: CASSLRTSGTVAQETQYF
CDR3 DNA: TGTGCCAGCTCCCTGAGGACTAGCGGGACGGTCGCCCAAGAGACCCAGTACTTC

V gene: TRBV2
CDR3 length: 14
D gene: NA
clone size: once
J gene: TRBJ1-4
CDR3 protein: CASRAGTAYEKLFF
CDR3 DNA: TGTGCCAGCAGGGCAGGGACGGCCTATGAAAAACTGTTTTTT

V gene: TRBV7-8
CDR3 length: 13
D gene: NA
clone size: NA
J gene: TRBJ1-5
CDR3 protein: CASSGLLNQPQHF
CDR3 DNA: TGTGCCAGCAGCGGACTACTCAATCAGCCCCAGCATTTT

V gene: TRBV5-1
CDR3 length: 13
D gene: NA
clone size: once
J gene: TRBJ2-7
CDR3 protein: CASSPQGTYEQYF
CDR3 DNA: TGCGCCAGCAGCCCTCAGGGTACCTACGAGCAGTACTTC

V gene: TRBV6-5
CDR3 length: 12
D gene: NA
clone size: once
J gene: TRBJ2-7
CDR3 protein: CASSYDLREQYF
CDR3 DNA: TGTGCCAGCAGTTACGATCTTAGGGAGCAGTACTTC

V gene: TRBV29-1
CDR3 length: 12
D gene: NA
clone size: NA
J gene: TRBJ2-1
CDR3 protein: CSVEIRANEQFF
CDR3 DNA: TGCAGCGTTGAAATCAGGGCCAATGAGCAGTTCTTC

V gene: TRBV4-2
CDR3 length: 15
D gene: TRBD1
clone size: NA
J gene: TRBJ1-2
CDR3 protein: CASSQTWTGEGGYTF
CDR3 DNA: TGTGCCAGCAGCCAAACTTGGACAGGAGAGGGTGGCTACACCTTC

V gene: TRBV4-1
CDR3 length: 15
D gene: TRBD1
clone size: NA
J gene: TRBJ1-1
CDR3 protein: CASSQDRDRGTEAFF
CDR3 DNA: TGCGCCAGCAGCCAAGACCGGGACAGGGGTACTGAAGCTTTCTTT

V gene: TRBV11-3
CDR3 length: 15
D gene: NA
clone size: NA
J gene: TRBJ2-5
CDR3 protein: CASSQGQGDQETQYF
CDR3 DNA: TGTGCCAGCAGCCAAGGCCAAGGGGACCAAGAGACCCAGTACTTC

V gene: TRBV7-2
CDR3 length: 15
D gene: TRBD1
clone size: NA
J gene: TRBJ2-7
CDR3 protein: CASRPPNTGAYEQYF
CDR3 DNA: TGTGCCAGCAGACCTCCTAATACAGGGGCGTACGAGCAGTACTTC

V gene: TRBV7-2
CDR3 length: 16
D gene: TRBD2
clone size: few
J gene: TRBJ2-5
CDR3 protein: CASSSRTSGGQETQYF
CDR3 DNA: TGTGCCAGCAGCTCGAGGACTAGCGGGGGCCAAGAGACCCAGTACTTC

V gene: TRBV19
CDR3 length: 14
D gene: NA
clone size: NA
J gene: TRBJ1-4
CDR3 protein: CASSMWAYNEKLFF
CDR3 DNA: TGTGCCAGTAGTATGTGGGCCTATAATGAAAAACTGTTTTTT

V gene: TRBV5-1
CDR3 length: 13
D gene: NA
clone size: NA
J gene: TRBJ2-3
CDR3 protein: CASSSGITDTQYF
CDR3 DNA: TGCGCCAGCAGCTCGGGGATTACAGATACGCAGTATTTT

V gene: TRBV7-9
CDR3 length: 15
D gene: NA
clone size: NA
J gene: TRBJ2-2
CDR3 protein: CASSLGSGNTGELFF
CDR3 DNA: TGTGCCAGCAGCTTAGGTAGCGGGAACACCGGGGAGCTGTTTTTT

V gene: TRBV10-3
CDR3 length: 14
D gene: TRBD2
clone size: NA
J gene: TRBJ2-2
CDR3 protein: CAIKSGGAPGELFF
CDR3 DNA: TGTGCCATCAAGAGCGGGGGGGCCCCCGGGGAGCTGTTTTTT

V gene: TRBV7-2
CDR3 length: 13
D gene: NA
clone size: NA
J gene: TRBJ1-2
CDR3 protein: CASSLSYSYGYTF
CDR3 DNA: TGTGCCAGCAGCTTATCCTACAGTTATGGCTACACCTTC

V gene: TRBV7-9
CDR3 length: 16
D gene: NA
clone size: NA
J gene: TRBJ2-1
CDR3 protein: CASSKLRGASYNEQFF
CDR3 DNA: TGTGCCAGCAGCAAGCTCAGGGGGGCCTCCTACAATGAGCAGTTCTTC